A single sample is the source of the 17 T cell receptor beta chains below, sequenced in a study of cytomegalovirus exposure and HLA in healthy donors. The PCR used 60 Vbeta and 13 Jbeta primers. Sequencing used immunoSEQ multiplex PCR; TCRdb keeps in-frame clones, though not all of them. The sample records 200,000 or so clones, approximately 80% being singletons. The sample was PBMCs. The receptors here all came from a woman aged 18 to 35 in good health and CMV-seropositive.

V gene TRBV4-2 combines with J gene TRBJ2-5; TRBD2 agrees at 13 bases. The CDR3 is 15 amino acids. V lost 7 bases and J lost 3; bases outside the gene matches: 5. Germline CDR1 is LGHNA and CDR2 is YNFKEQ. The CDR3 DNA sequence: TGTGCCAGCACCGTAGGGACTAGCGGGGAAGAGACCCAGTACTTC. It specifies CASTVGTSGEETQYF.

This clone was picked up a small number of times. The genes are TRBV15 and TRBJ2-1; D not certain. The CDR3 covers 11 residues. Per the germline V gene, CDR1 is LNHNV and CDR2 is YYDKDF (reference sequence). Between the trimmed V and J ends, which lost 1 base and 9 bases, there was a span of 4 bases. The CDR3 DNA reads as TGTGCCACCAGCAGAGCGGGTGAGCAGTTCTTC. It is translated as CATSRAGEQFF.

The chain is built from TRBV6-5 and TRBJ2-1; D is possibly TRBD1 (5 bases). Germline CDR1 is MNHEY and CDR2 is SVGAGI. The CDR3 runs to 11 residues. The V end lost 5 bases, the J end lost 6 bases, and 5 bases lay between the germline ends. CDR3: CASSGANEQFF. CDR3 nucleotides: TGTGCCAGCAGTGGGGCCAATGAGCAGTTCTTC.

V is TRBV5-6 and J is TRBJ2-3, with 16 nucleotides matching TRBD2. CDR3 length equals 18 residues. Trimming removed 0 bases from V and 4 bases from J; junction bases left unmatched: 5. From germline, CDR1 is SGHDT and CDR2 YYEEEE. CDR3: CASSLAGTSGGAADTQYF. DNA of the CDR3: TGTGCCAGCAGCTTGGCCGGGACTAGCGGGGGGGCAGCAGATACGCAGTATTTT.

The chain is built from TRBV19 and TRBJ1-5, with 7 bases that match TRBD1. V was clipped by 8 bases and J by 0 bases; unmatched bases: 13. Germline CDR1 reads LNHDA; CDR2 reads SQIVND (reference sequence). The CDR3 totals 17 residues. CDR3 loop: CASRTGRQSYSNQPQHF. In DNA form, the CDR3 reads TGTGCCAGTCGGACAGGTCGACAATCTTATAGCAATCAGCCCCAGCATTTT.

J is TRBJ1-5 and V is TRBV10-3; D is uncertain. The germline V gene has CDR1 ENHRY and CDR2 SYGVKD. The CDR3 sequence is 15 residues long. V was trimmed by 7 bases and J by 0 bases, leaving 13 bases between them. CDR3 residues: CAITPVPYSNQPQHF. The CDR3 region has the DNA TGTGCCATCACCCCCGTCCCGTATAGCAATCAGCCCCAGCATTTT.

This clone has only a few counts. The chain combines TRBV18 with TRBJ2-7; D gene uncertain. V gave up 2 bases and J gave up 7 bases, with 12 bases separating them. Germline V gene sequence: CDR1 KGHSH, CDR2 LQKENI. This CDR3 is built from 13 residues. The CDR3 DNA is TGTGCCAGCTCACCAGTAAAGGCGGCTGAGCAGTACTTC. This gives the protein CASSPVKAAEQYF.

In this sample, this clone turned up once. The chain employs TRBV6-5 and TRBJ1-3; D gene ambiguous. Germline CDR1 and CDR2: MNHEY and SVGAGI. The CDR3 covers 16 residues. Trimming stripped 3 bases from V and 0 bases from J, with 12 bases between. The CDR3 spells CASSYPTAFSGNTIYF. The CDR3 nucleotides read TGTGCCAGCAGTTATCCTACAGCTTTCTCTGGAAACACCATATATTTT.

The genes are TRBV5-4 and TRBJ1-1; 7 nucleotides align to TRBD1. The CDR3 spans 14 residues. CDR1 is SGHNT, CDR2 YYREEE, per germline (reference sequence). V shed 4 bases, J shed 0 bases, and the junction held 3 bases outside the gene matches. As DNA, the CDR3 is TGTGCCAGCAGCCCCCAGGGGGTGAACACTGAAGCTTTCTTT. The encoded protein is CASSPQGVNTEAFF.

The chain joins TRBV4-2 to TRBJ2-5; TRBD2 might be the D (7 bases). V lost 1 base and J 2 bases, leaving 26 bases between the germline ends. The CDR3 has 20 residues. Germline V gene lookup returns CDR1 LGHNA and CDR2 YNFKEQ. CDR3 DNA sequence: TGTGCCAGCAGCCAAGCCTTTACGATCCTCAGAGAGGGGGGGCAAGAGACCCAGTACTTC. As protein: CASSQAFTILREGGQETQYF.

This chain connects TRBV11-2 to TRBJ2-1; 7 bases align to TRBD1. V lost 5 bases to trimming and J lost 9 bases; unmatched junction nucleotides: 4. This CDR3 is built from 12 residues. Germline V gene lookup returns CDR1 SGHAT and CDR2 FQNNGV. The CDR3 region is CASSRQGFEQFF. CDR3 coding DNA: TGTGCCAGCAGCAGACAGGGTTTTGAGCAGTTCTTC. The variable domain in full, with the rest retrieved from reference TRBV11-2 and TRBJ2-1, is EAGVAQSPRYKIIEKRQSVAFWCNPISGHATLYWYQQILGQGPKLLIQFQNNGVVDDSQLPKDRFSAERLKGVDSTLKIQPAKLEDSAVYLCASSRQGFEQFFGPGTRLTVL.

This rearrangement joins TRBV4-3 to TRBJ1-2; TRBD1 matches at 8 bases. The CDR3 is 14 amino acids. V lost 2 bases and J lost 4; bases outside the gene matches: 3. CDR1 and CDR2 from the germline V gene are LGHNA and YSLEER. The CDR3 DNA reads as TGCGCCAGCAGCCAACCCGGACAGGGCTATGGCTACACCTTC. This sequence encodes CASSQPGQGYGYTF.

This CDR3 is CSAGQGANTIYF. As DNA, the CDR3 is TGCAGCGCCGGACAGGGGGCTAACACCATATATTTT. The rearrangement uses TRBV29-1 and TRBJ1-3; TRBD1 matches at 11 bases. With 7 bases clipped from V and 7 bases from J, the junction kept 3 bases outside the gene matches. Germline lookup yields CDR1 SQVTM and CDR2 ANQGSEA. CDR3 length equals 12 residues.

This clone was seen only a few times. The chain couples TRBV6-6 to TRBJ2-2; weak D call: TRBD1 (8 bases). Germline assignment: CDR1 MNHNY and CDR2 SVGAGI (reference sequence). This CDR3 contains 14 residues. V was shortened by 6 bases and J by 5 bases, with 13 bases between the two germline ends. Written as DNA, the CDR3 is TGTGCCAGCAGCGGACAGGGAGGGACCGGGGAGCTGTTTTTT. It is translated as CASSGQGGTGELFF.

The genes are TRBV27 and TRBJ2-1; D possibly corresponds to TRBD2 (6 bases). The CDR3 runs to 15 residues. Trimming left V 6 bases short and J 2 bases short, with 14 bases between. In germline, CDR1 is MNHEY, CDR2 SMNVEV (reference sequence). The CDR3 loop is CASSPEGSPYNEQFF. CDR3 nucleotide sequence: TGTGCCAGCAGCCCGGAGGGGTCCCCCTACAATGAGCAGTTCTTC.

The genes are TRBV7-2 and TRBJ2-7; D gene uncertain. The germline V gene has CDR1 SGHTA and CDR2 FQGNSA. Trimming pared 6 bases from V and 1 base from J, leaving 13 bases between. This CDR3 contains 14 residues. The CDR3 region has the DNA TGTGCCAGCAGTCCCGGGTATAAATCCTACGAGCAGTACTTC. Amino acid sequence: CASSPGYKSYEQYF.

The chain couples TRBV5-4 to TRBJ2-3; 9 nucleotides align to TRBD2. V shed 4 bases and J 2 bases; nucleotides not matched to a gene: 5. The CDR3 covers 15 residues. Germline loops: CDR1 SGHNT, CDR2 YYREEE (reference sequence). The CDR3 DNA reads as TGTGCCAGCAGCCCGAGCGGGGGGATCACAGATACGCAGTATTTT. Encoded protein: CASSPSGGITDTQYF. The full variable domain, completed using reference TRBV5-4 and TRBJ2-3, is ETGVTQSPTHLIKTRGQQVTLRCSSQSGHNTVSWYQQALGQGPQFIFQYYREEENGRGNFPPRFSGLQFPNYSSELNVNALELDDSALYLCASSPSGGITDTQYFGPGTRLTVL.